This entry describes one T cell receptor (beta chain). The data were obtained in a study of shared clonotypes between healthy human individuals. The germline V gene has CDR1 DFQATT and CDR2 SNEGSKA (reference sequence). This CDR3 region has 9 residues. V dropped 4 bases and J dropped 10 bases, with 5 bases sitting between them. The data were produced by immunoSEQ multiplex PCR, yet TCRdb's version contains in-frame clones alone and is incomplete. The table records roughly 1,100,000 clones, around 74% of them present only once. The TCR sequence derives from a man in his late teens or twenties in good health. The chain uses TRBV20-1 and TRBJ2-1; the D is unclear. The sequenced material came from memory CD4+ T cells sorted from blood. Noted subset: CD45RA-negative fraction. The CDR3 DNA sequence: TGCAGTGCTAATGCGGAGCAGTTCTTC. Its protein product is CSANAEQFF.